This T cell receptor beta chain emerged from a study of cytomegalovirus exposure and HLA in healthy donors. Study-level points and caveats: Some V segments, TRBV6-2 and TRBV6-3 among them, were indistinguishable and were therefore excluded.

With respect to this clone: The target antigen is unknown.

The CDR3 covers 13 residues. Germline V gene lookup returns CDR1 MNHEY and CDR2 SVGAGI. V lost 5 bases to trimming and J lost 3 bases; unmatched junction nucleotides: 4. The PCR employed 60 Vbeta primers together with 13 Jbeta primers. The method was immunoSEQ multiplex PCR; TCRdb's version includes in-frame clones alone and lacks a portion of them. The profile covers some 150,000 clones, with 72% appearing a single time and 2% to 2.5% taken by the ten largest. The clonotype was recovered from a human donor in good health. Sequencing was carried out using PBMCs. The chain employs TRBV6-5 and TRBJ2-7, with 7 bases that match TRBD2. The CDR3 loop is CASSRTSFYEQYF. DNA for the CDR3: TGTGCCAGCAGTCGGACTAGTTTCTACGAGCAGTACTTC.